The rows below give T cell receptor beta chains drawn from one sample of a study of blood T cells in healthy people across ages. TCRdb re-derived calls from the 5' RACE reads in MiXCR, one entry per CDR3 protein. The sample holds some 1.4 million distinct CDR3 sequences, approximately 42% seen once. Specimen: blood. The receptors originated from a woman aged 18-29 years in good health. CDR3s include the opening cysteine and the closing phenylalanine or tryptophan. Fields, in order: D gene, V gene, clone size, J gene, CDR3 protein, CDR3 DNA. A D gene is named only where the DNA matches it firmly. Clone size is given for some rows only: seen once, a few or many times, or a class if the clone is expanded.

d_call: -
v_call: TRBV6-1
clone_size: -
j_call: TRBJ1-5
cdr3_aa: CASSELTGNQPQHF
cdr3_nt: TGTGCCAGCAGTGAATTGACTGGAAATCAGCCCCAGCATTTT

d_call: -
v_call: TRBV12-3/TRBV12-4
clone_size: many
j_call: TRBJ2-3
cdr3_aa: CASSLRPDTQYF
cdr3_nt: TGTGCCAGCAGCCTCCGTCCGGATACGCAGTATTTT

d_call: -
v_call: TRBV29-1
clone_size: -
j_call: TRBJ1-1
cdr3_aa: CSVGQLMNTEAFF
cdr3_nt: TGCAGCGTTGGACAGCTCATGAACACTGAAGCTTTCTTT

d_call: -
v_call: TRBV7-3
clone_size: -
j_call: TRBJ1-1
cdr3_aa: CASSSATGKEAFF
cdr3_nt: TGTGCCAGCAGCTCCGCGACAGGAAAAGAAGCTTTCTTT

d_call: -
v_call: TRBV27
clone_size: -
j_call: TRBJ2-7
cdr3_aa: CASSFWQDGHLEQYF
cdr3_nt: TGTGCCAGCAGTTTTTGGCAGGACGGCCACCTCGAGCAGTACTTC

d_call: -
v_call: TRBV6-1
clone_size: few
j_call: TRBJ2-3
cdr3_aa: CATKGSATDTQYF
cdr3_nt: TGTGCCACCAAGGGGTCTGCCACAGATACGCAGTATTTT

d_call: -
v_call: TRBV15
clone_size: -
j_call: TRBJ2-3
cdr3_aa: CATSIKARVRPDTQYF
cdr3_nt: TGTGCCACCAGCATAAAAGCCAGGGTTCGTCCAGATACGCAGTATTTT

d_call: TRBD1
v_call: TRBV28
clone_size: -
j_call: TRBJ1-1
cdr3_aa: CASSTRTGMGTEAFF
cdr3_nt: TGTGCCAGCAGCACCCGGACAGGCATGGGGACTGAAGCTTTCTTT

d_call: -
v_call: TRBV20-1
clone_size: few
j_call: TRBJ1-4
cdr3_aa: CSATHLRGSGKLFF
cdr3_nt: TGCAGTGCTACCCACCTTCGGGGGTCCGGGAAACTGTTTTTT

d_call: TRBD1
v_call: TRBV4-2
clone_size: few
j_call: TRBJ1-2
cdr3_aa: CASSRGQDRGSYGYTF
cdr3_nt: TGTGCCAGCAGCCGGGGGCAAGACAGGGGTAGCTATGGCTACACCTTC

d_call: -
v_call: TRBV4-1
clone_size: few
j_call: TRBJ2-1
cdr3_aa: CASSLLGVVEQFF
cdr3_nt: TGCGCCAGCAGCCTTCTCGGGGTGGTCGAGCAGTTCTTC

d_call: -
v_call: TRBV3-1
clone_size: once
j_call: TRBJ2-7
cdr3_aa: CASSQGRENSVQYF
cdr3_nt: TGTGCCAGCAGCCAGGGTCGGGAGAATTCCGTCCAGTACTTC

d_call: -
v_call: TRBV2
clone_size: -
j_call: TRBJ1-1
cdr3_aa: CASTAGGETEAFF
cdr3_nt: TGTGCCAGCACCGCCGGGGGAGAGACTGAAGCTTTCTTT

d_call: -
v_call: TRBV4-1
clone_size: few
j_call: TRBJ2-7
cdr3_aa: CASSLPGEREQYF
cdr3_nt: TGCGCCAGCAGCCTGCCGGGGGAACGCGAGCAGTACTTC

d_call: -
v_call: TRBV21-1
clone_size: -
j_call: TRBJ2-3
cdr3_aa: CASSKGQPITDTQYF
cdr3_nt: TGTGCCAGCAGCAAGGGACAACCCATCACAGATACGCAGTATTTT

d_call: TRBD1
v_call: TRBV4-1
clone_size: -
j_call: TRBJ1-5
cdr3_aa: CASSQDPTGTGAWAQHF
cdr3_nt: TGCGCCAGCAGCCAAGATCCCACCGGGACAGGGGCGTGGGCCCAGCATTTT

d_call: -
v_call: TRBV6-2/TRBV6-3
clone_size: many
j_call: TRBJ2-7
cdr3_aa: CASNTRGSYEQYF
cdr3_nt: TGTGCCAGCAACACCCGGGGCTCCTACGAGCAGTACTTC

d_call: -
v_call: TRBV7-2
clone_size: -
j_call: TRBJ1-1
cdr3_aa: CASSLASQGSTEAFF
cdr3_nt: TGTGCCAGCAGCTTAGCCTCTCAGGGGAGTACTGAAGCTTTCTTT

d_call: -
v_call: TRBV24-1
clone_size: -
j_call: TRBJ2-1
cdr3_aa: CATSGGGAGSLNEQFF
cdr3_nt: TGTGCCACCAGTGGGGGAGGTGCGGGTTCCCTCAATGAGCAGTTCTTC

d_call: -
v_call: TRBV2
clone_size: -
j_call: TRBJ2-7
cdr3_aa: CASRRYSFNSYEQYF
cdr3_nt: TGTGCCAGCAGGAGGTATAGCTTCAACTCCTACGAGCAGTACTTC

d_call: TRBD1
v_call: TRBV7-2
clone_size: few
j_call: TRBJ2-7
cdr3_aa: CASSLVQGDYEQYF
cdr3_nt: TGTGCCAGCAGCTTAGTACAGGGGGACTACGAGCAGTACTTC

d_call: -
v_call: TRBV2
clone_size: -
j_call: TRBJ2-3
cdr3_aa: CASSGYGTDTQYF
cdr3_nt: TGTGCCAGCAGTGGGTACGGCACAGATACGCAGTATTTT

d_call: -
v_call: TRBV7-2
clone_size: -
j_call: TRBJ1-5
cdr3_aa: CASSLRGRGESNQPQHF
cdr3_nt: TGTGCCAGCAGCTTAAGGGGCCGTGGGGAAAGCAATCAGCCCCAGCATTTT

d_call: -
v_call: TRBV20-1
clone_size: -
j_call: TRBJ1-2
cdr3_aa: CSAREAGVDGYTF
cdr3_nt: TGCAGTGCTAGAGAGGCGGGGGTCGATGGCTACACCTTC

d_call: -
v_call: TRBV29-1
clone_size: few
j_call: TRBJ1-2
cdr3_aa: CSVVQGRNGYTF
cdr3_nt: TGCAGCGTTGTTCAGGGAAGAAATGGCTACACCTTC

d_call: -
v_call: TRBV12-3/TRBV12-4
clone_size: -
j_call: TRBJ2-1
cdr3_aa: CASTPTYNEQFF
cdr3_nt: TGTGCCAGCACCCCGACCTACAATGAGCAGTTCTTC